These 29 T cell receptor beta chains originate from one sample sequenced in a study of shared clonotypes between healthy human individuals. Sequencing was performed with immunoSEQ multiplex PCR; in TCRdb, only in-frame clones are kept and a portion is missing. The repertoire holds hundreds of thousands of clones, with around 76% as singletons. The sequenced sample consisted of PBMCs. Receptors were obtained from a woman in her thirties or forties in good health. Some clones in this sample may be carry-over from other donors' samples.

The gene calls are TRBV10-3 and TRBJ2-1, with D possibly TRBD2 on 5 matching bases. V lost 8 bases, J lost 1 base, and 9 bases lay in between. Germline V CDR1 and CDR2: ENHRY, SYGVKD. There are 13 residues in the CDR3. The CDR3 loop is CAIGSGSYNEQFF. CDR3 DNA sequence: TGTGCCATCGGTTCGGGGTCCTACAATGAGCAGTTCTTC.

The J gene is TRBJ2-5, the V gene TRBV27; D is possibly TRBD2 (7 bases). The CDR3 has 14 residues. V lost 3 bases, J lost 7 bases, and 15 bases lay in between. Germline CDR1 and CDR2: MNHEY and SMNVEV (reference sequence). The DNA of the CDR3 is TGTGCCAGCAGTTTTGGGGGGGCTACCGGGACCCAGTACTTC. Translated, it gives CASSFGGATGTQYF.

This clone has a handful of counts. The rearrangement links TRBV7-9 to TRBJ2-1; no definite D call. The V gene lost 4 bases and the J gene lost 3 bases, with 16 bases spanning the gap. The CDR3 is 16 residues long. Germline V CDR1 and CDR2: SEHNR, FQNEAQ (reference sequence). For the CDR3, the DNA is TGTGCCAGCAGCTCATTAGGCCAAGGGATCTACAATGAGCAGTTCTTC. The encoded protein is CASSSLGQGIYNEQFF.

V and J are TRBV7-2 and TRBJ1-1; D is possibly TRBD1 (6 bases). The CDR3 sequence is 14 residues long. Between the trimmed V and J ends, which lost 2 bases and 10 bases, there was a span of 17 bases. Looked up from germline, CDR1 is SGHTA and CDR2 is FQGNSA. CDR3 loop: CASSLFEGGGVAFF. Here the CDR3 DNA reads TGTGCCAGCAGCTTATTTGAAGGGGGGGGCGTAGCTTTCTTT.

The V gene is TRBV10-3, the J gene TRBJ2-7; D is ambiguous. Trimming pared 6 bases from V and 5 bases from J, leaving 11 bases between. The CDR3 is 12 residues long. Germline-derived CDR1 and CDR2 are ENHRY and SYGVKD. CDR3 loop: CAIRDLENEQYF. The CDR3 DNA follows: TGTGCCATCAGAGACCTTGAGAACGAGCAGTACTTC.

CDR3 residues: CASSPRTDLAYTF. In DNA, the CDR3 is TGTGCCAGCAGCCCTCGGACAGATTTAGCCTACACCTTC. J is TRBJ1-2 and V is TRBV11-2, with a weak D call TRBD1 (6 bases). Per the germline V gene, CDR1 is SGHAT and CDR2 is FQNNGV. The CDR3 totals 13 residues. Trimming removed 5 bases from V and 10 bases from J, with 17 bases in between. Full variable domain (remainder filled in from reference TRBV11-2 and TRBJ1-2): EAGVAQSPRYKIIEKRQSVAFWCNPISGHATLYWYQQILGQGPKLLIQFQNNGVVDDSQLPKDRFSAERLKGVDSTLKIQPAKLEDSAVYLCASSPRTDLAYTFGSGTRLTVV.

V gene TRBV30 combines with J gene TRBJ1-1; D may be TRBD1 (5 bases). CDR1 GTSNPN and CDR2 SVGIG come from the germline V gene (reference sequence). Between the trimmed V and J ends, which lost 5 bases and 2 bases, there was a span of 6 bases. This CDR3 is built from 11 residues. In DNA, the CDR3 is TGTGCCTGGGACAGAAACACTGAAGCTTTCTTT. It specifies CAWDRNTEAFF.

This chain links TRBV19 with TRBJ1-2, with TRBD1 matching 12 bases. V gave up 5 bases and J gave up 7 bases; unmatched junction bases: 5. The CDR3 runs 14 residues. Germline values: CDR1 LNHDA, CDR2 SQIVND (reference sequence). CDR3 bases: TGTGCCAGTAGTCCTCCGGGACAGGGGGCTGGCTACACCTTC. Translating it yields CASSPPGQGAGYTF.

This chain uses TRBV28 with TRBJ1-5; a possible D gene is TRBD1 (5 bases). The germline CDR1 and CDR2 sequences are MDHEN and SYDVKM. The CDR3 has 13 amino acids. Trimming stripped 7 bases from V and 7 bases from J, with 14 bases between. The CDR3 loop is CASMGQGGQPQHF. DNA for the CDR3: TGTGCCAGCATGGGGCAGGGAGGGCAGCCCCAGCATTTT.

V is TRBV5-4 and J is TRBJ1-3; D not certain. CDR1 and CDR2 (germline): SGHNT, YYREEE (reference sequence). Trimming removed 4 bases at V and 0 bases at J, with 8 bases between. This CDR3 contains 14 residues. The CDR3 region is CASSPNFSGNTIYF. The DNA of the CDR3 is TGTGCCAGCAGCCCCAACTTCTCTGGAAACACCATATATTTT. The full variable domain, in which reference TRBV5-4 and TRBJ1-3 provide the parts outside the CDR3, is ETGVTQSPTHLIKTRGQQVTLRCSSQSGHNTVSWYQQALGQGPQFIFQYYREEENGRGNFPPRFSGLQFPNYSSELNVNALELDDSALYLCASSPNFSGNTIYFGEGSWLTVV.

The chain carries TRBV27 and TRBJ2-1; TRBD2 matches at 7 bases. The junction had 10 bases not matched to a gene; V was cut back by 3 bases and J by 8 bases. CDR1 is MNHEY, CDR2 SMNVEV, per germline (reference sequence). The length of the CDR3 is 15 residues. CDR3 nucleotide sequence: TGTGCCAGCAGTTTCGGAGCGGGATGGGACGATGAGCAGTTCTTC. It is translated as CASSFGAGWDDEQFF.

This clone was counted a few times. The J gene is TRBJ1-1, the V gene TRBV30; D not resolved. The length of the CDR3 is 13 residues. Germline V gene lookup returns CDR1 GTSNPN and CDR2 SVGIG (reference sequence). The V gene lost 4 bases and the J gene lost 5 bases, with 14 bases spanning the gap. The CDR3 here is CAWIGVIGTEAFF. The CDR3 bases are TGTGCCTGGATTGGGGTGATTGGAACTGAAGCTTTCTTT.

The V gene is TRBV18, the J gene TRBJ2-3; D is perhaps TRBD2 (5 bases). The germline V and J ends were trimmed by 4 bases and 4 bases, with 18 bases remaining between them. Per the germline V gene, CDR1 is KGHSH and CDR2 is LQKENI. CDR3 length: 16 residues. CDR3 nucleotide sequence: TGTGCCAGCTCACAGGCCCAGAGGGTCCTCTCAGATACGCAGTATTTT. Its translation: CASSQAQRVLSDTQYF.

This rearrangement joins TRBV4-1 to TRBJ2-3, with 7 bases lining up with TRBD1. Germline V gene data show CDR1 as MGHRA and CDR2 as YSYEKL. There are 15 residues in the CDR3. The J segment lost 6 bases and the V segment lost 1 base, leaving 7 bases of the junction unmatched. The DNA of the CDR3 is TGCGCCAGCAGCCAAGTGGAGACCAGGGGGGATACGCAGTATTTT. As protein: CASSQVETRGDTQYF.

The CDR3 DNA reads as TGTGCCAGCAGCGTAGCTACCGGGACAGGCCTCCACTCCTACAATGAGCAGTTCTTC. Its protein is CASSVATGTGLHSYNEQFF. J is TRBJ2-1 and V is TRBV9, with 8 bases fitting TRBD1. This CDR3 comprises 19 residues. CDR1 and CDR2 from the germline V gene are SGDLS and YYNGEE. V lost 0 bases to trimming and J lost 0 bases; unmatched junction nucleotides: 11.

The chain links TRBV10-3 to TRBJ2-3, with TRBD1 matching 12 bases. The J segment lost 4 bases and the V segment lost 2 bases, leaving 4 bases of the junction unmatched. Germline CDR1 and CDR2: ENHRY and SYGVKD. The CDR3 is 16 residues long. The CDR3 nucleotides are TGTGCCATCAGTGAGCCGGGACAGGGGGCTTCAGATACGCAGTATTTT. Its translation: CAISEPGQGASDTQYF.

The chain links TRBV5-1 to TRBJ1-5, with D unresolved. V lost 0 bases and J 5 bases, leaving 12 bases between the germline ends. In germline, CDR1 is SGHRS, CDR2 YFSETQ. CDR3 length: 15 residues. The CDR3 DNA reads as TGCGCCAGCAGCTTGGATGGTCAGTCACATCAGCCCCAGCATTTT. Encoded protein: CASSLDGQSHQPQHF.

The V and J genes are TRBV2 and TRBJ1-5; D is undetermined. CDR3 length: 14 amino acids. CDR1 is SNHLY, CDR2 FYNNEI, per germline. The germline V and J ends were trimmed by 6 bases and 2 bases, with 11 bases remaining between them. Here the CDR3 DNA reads TGTGCCAGCAGGAACGGGCTTGGCAATCAGCCCCAGCATTTT. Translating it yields CASRNGLGNQPQHF.

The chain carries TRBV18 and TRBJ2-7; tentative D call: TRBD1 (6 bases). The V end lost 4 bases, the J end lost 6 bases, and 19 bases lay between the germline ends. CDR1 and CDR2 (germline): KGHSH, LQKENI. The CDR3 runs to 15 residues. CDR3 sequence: CASSQQGGSLAEQYF. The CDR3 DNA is TGTGCCAGCTCACAACAAGGGGGATCCCTGGCCGAGCAGTACTTC.

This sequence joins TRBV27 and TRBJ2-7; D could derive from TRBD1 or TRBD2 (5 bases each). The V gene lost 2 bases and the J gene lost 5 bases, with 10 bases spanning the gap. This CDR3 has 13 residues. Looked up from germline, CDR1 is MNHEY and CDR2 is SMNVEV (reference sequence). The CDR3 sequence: CASSLVGGNEQYF. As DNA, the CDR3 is TGTGCCAGCAGTTTAGTTGGGGGTAACGAGCAGTACTTC.

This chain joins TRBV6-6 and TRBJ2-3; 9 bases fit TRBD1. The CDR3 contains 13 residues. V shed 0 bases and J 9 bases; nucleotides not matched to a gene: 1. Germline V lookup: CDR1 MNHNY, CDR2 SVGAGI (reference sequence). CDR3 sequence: CASSYSTGGTQYF. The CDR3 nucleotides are TGTGCCAGCAGTTACTCCACAGGGGGCACGCAGTATTTT.

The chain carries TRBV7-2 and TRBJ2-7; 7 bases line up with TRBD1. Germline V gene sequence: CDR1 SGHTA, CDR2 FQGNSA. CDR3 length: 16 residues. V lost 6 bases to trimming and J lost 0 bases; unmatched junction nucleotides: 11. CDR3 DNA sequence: TGTGCCAGCAGGCTAACGTGGCAGGGGGACTCCTACGAGCAGTACTTC. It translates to CASRLTWQGDSYEQYF.

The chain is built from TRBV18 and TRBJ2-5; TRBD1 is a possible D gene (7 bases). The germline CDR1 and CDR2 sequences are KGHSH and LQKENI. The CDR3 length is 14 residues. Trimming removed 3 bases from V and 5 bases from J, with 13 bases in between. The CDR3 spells CASSPSTGRETQYF. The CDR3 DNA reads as TGTGCCAGCTCACCCTCGACAGGGAGGGAGACCCAGTACTTC.

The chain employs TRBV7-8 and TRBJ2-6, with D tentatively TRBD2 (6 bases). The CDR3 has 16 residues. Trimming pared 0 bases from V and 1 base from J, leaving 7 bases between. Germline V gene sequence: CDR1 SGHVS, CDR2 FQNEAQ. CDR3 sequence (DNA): TGTGCCAGCAGCTTAGCGGCGGGGTCTGGGGCCAACGTCCTGACTTTC. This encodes CASSLAAGSGANVLTF.

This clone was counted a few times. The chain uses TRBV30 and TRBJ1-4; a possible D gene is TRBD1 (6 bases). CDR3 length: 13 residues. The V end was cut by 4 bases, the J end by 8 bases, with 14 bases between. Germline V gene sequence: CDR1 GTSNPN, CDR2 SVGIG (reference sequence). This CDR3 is CAWNRDSDEKLFF. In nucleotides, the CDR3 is TGTGCCTGGAACAGGGATTCGGACGAAAAACTGTTTTTT. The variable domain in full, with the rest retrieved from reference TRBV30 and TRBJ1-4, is SQTIHQWPATLVQPVGSPLSLECTVEGTSNPNLYWYRQAAGRGLQLLFYSVGIGQISSEVPQNLSASRPQDRQFILSSKKLLLSDSGFYLCAWNRDSDEKLFFGSGTQLSVL.

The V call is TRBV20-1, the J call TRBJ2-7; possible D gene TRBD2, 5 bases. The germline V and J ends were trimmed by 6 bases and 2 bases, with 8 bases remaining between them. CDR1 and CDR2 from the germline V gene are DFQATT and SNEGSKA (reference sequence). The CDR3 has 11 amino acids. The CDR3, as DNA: TGCAGTGCCTCGGAGGCCTACGAGCAGTACTTC. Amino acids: CSASEAYEQYF.

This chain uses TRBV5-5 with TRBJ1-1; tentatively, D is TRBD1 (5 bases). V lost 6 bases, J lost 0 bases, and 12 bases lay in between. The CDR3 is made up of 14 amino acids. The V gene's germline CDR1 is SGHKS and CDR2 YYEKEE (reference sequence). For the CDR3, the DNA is TGTGCCAGCACCCGGACGGGGCTGAACACTGAAGCTTTCTTT. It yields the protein CASTRTGLNTEAFF.

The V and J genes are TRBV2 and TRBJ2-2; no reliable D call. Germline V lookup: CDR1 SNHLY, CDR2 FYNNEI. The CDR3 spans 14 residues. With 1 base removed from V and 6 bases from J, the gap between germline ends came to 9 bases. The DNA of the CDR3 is TGTGCCAGCAGTGAAGGACGGGTGGCCGGGGAGCTGTTTTTT. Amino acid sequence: CASSEGRVAGELFF.

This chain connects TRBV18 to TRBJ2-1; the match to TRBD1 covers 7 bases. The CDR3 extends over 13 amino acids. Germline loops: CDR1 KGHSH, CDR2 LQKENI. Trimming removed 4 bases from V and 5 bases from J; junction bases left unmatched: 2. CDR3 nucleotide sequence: TGTGCCAGCTCACTCGACAGGGACAATGAGCAGTTCTTC. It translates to CASSLDRDNEQFF.